Listed below are T cell receptor beta chains from one sample, sequenced in a study of blood T cell repertoires in COVID-19. Profiled with immunoSEQ multiplex PCR; TCRdb holds only in-frame clones, not every one. The sample yields tens of thousands of clones, around 93% seen once. The sample was peripheral blood. The source is a human donor with active COVID-19. The donor label of this sample is uncertain. The CDR3 runs from the conserved cysteine through the conserved F or W. The D gene is left open where the match is weak. Size values are once, few and many counts, or a class for expanded clones, and some rows have none.

d_call j_call v_call clone_size cdr3_aa cdr3_nt
. TRBJ1-1 TRBV10-3 once CAISESDRNTEAFF TGTGCCATCAGTGAGTCTGACAGAAACACTGAAGCTTTCTTT
. TRBJ1-1 TRBV29-1 . CSVDESGAEAFF TGCAGCGTTGACGAGTCAGGGGCTGAAGCTTTCTTT
. TRBJ2-7 TRBV21-1 . CASSKEFGGGPYEQYF TGTGCCAGCAGCAAAGAATTCGGGGGTGGACCCTACGAGCAGTACTTC
TRBD2 TRBJ2-1 TRBV14 . CASSGYTPGLAGGKQFF TGTGCCAGCAGCGGTTATACTCCGGGACTAGCGGGGGGTAAGCAGTTCTTC
TRBD1 TRBJ2-1 TRBV6-4 . CASSKTGGNEQFF TGTGCCAGCAGCAAGACAGGGGGCAATGAGCAGTTCTTC
TRBD2 TRBJ2-1 TRBV11-3 few CASSPRTRGPSEQFF TGTGCCAGCAGCCCCCGGACTAGGGGCCCATCCGAGCAGTTCTTC
TRBD1 TRBJ1-2 TRBV10-2 . CASSLGTGGAGLYGYTF TGCGCCAGCAGTTTGGGGACAGGGGGCGCAGGACTCTATGGCTACACCTTC
TRBD2 TRBJ2-5 TRBV2 . CASSEEAGRDQETQYF TGTGCCAGCAGTGAAGAAGCGGGACGGGATCAAGAGACCCAGTACTTC
TRBD1 TRBJ2-1 TRBV5-4 . CASSYRQGSYNEQFF TGTGCCAGCAGCTACAGACAGGGGTCCTACAATGAGCAGTTCTTC
TRBD2 TRBJ2-5 TRBV7-9 . CASSLLAGGYPETQYF TGTGCCAGCAGCTTGCTAGCGGGGGGTTACCCAGAGACCCAGTACTTC
TRBD2 TRBJ2-5 TRBV9 . CASSGGLAGSGETQYF TGTGCCAGCAGCGGGGGACTAGCGGGTTCGGGAGAGACCCAGTACTTC
. TRBJ2-2 TRBV6-2/TRBV6-3 . CASSYSMEGGELFF TGTGCCAGCAGTTACTCTATGGAGGGCGGGGAGCTGTTTTTT
TRBD2 TRBJ2-7 TRBV27 . CASSLFSGGESYEQYF TGTGCCAGCAGTTTATTCAGCGGGGGGGAATCCTACGAGCAGTACTTC
. TRBJ2-3 TRBV7-9 . CASSLLRGGQGSADTQYF TGTGCCAGCAGCTTATTGCGCGGCGGGCAGGGGAGCGCAGATACGCAGTATTTT
. TRBJ1-1 TRBV5-5 . CASSPGQTNTEAFF TGTGCCAGCAGCCCGGGACAAACGAACACTGAAGCTTTCTTT
TRBD2 TRBJ2-1 TRBV5-4 . CASSLASGGLNEQFF TGTGCCAGCAGCTTGGCCAGCGGGGGGCTCAATGAGCAGTTCTTC
. TRBJ1-6 TRBV24-1 . CATSDRLWGVSPLHF TGTGCCACCAGTGACCGTCTTTGGGGGGTTTCACCCCTCCACTTT
. TRBJ1-1 TRBV15 . CATSRDLRFDTEAFF TGTGCCACCAGCAGAGATCTCAGGTTTGACACTGAAGCTTTCTTT
. TRBJ2-2 TRBV24-1 . CASKAAGAATGELFF TGTGCCTCGAAGGCGGCAGGGGCGGCCACCGGGGAGCTGTTTTTT
TRBD1 TRBJ1-2 TRBV5-1 . CASSLEGAGPYGYTF TGCGCCAGCAGCTTGGAGGGGGCAGGGCCCTATGGCTACACCTTC
TRBD2 TRBJ2-2 TRBV24-1 . CATSDRDYNTGELFF TGTGCCACCAGTGACCGGGACTATAACACCGGGGAGCTGTTTTTT
TRBD1 TRBJ2-1 TRBV4-3 . CASSQDSGQGAGEQFF TGCGCCAGCAGCCAAGATTCGGGACAGGGGGCGGGTGAGCAGTTCTTC
TRBD1 TRBJ2-3 TRBV27 . CASHPGQAPDTQYF TGTGCCAGCCACCCGGGACAGGCTCCTGATACGCAGTATTTT
TRBD1 TRBJ1-6 TRBV5-5 . CASSSYRGTFNSPLHF TGTGCCAGCAGCTCGTACAGGGGGACTTTTAATTCACCCCTCCACTTT
. TRBJ2-7 TRBV11-2 few CASSLRVREQYF TGTGCCAGCAGCTTACGGGTACGCGAGCAGTACTTC
. TRBJ1-1 TRBV9 . CASSDNIRVGQMNTEAFF TGTGCCAGCAGCGATAATATTCGGGTCGGACAGATGAACACTGAAGCTTTCTTT
TRBD1 TRBJ1-5 TRBV6-2/TRBV6-3 . CASSWGTGVQPQHF TGTGCCAGCAGTTGGGGGACAGGGGTTCAGCCCCAGCATTTT